This entry features one T cell receptor beta chain sequence. Its antigen specificity is not known. No base qualities exist here, and no much larger clone lies one base off it. These data come from a study of T cell responses to AZD1222 COVID-19 vaccine (dated by TCRdb to the early 2020s). With respect to the entire study: TCR sequencing was performed for some 250 trial participants, of whom some 200 were given two doses of AZD1222 and roughly 25 were given two doses of MenACWY control vaccine. Trial participants were enrolled by age into subgroups of 18-55, 56-69 and 70-plus years, and around 140, 26 and 57 TCR-sequenced participants, respectively, were included in these subgroups. Study-wide conclusions, independent of this receptor: After two AZD1222 doses, spike-specific TCR breadth and depth were significantly higher than at day 0 and than in MenACWY recipients. Conclusions about previously exposed vaccinees are limited because only a handful of AZD1222 recipients were SARS-CoV-2 seropositive at baseline. In the small 56-69-year group, the increase in depth fell short of significance, most likely because of low power. Because no day 14 peak-response samples were available, the repertoires could be characterized only after the peak T cell response. Reportedly, close to half of the unique spike-specific TCRs recognized epitopes lying outside the regions that are mutated in the B.1.351 and B.1.1.7 variants. Participants were mostly white British, with more females than males. The authors suggested clonal diversity may have been underestimated. Vaccine-associated CD4 TCRs spanned the whole spike protein, with dominant responses in regions 160-218 and 743-854.

The CDR3 regions of human TCRbeta chains were analyzed by immunosequencing. In the source study's methods: Repertoire TCRs were matched against a reference library of SARS-CoV-2-specific TCRs generated with the MIRA antigen-specificity platform. Breadth was defined as the fraction of unique TCRs that were SARS-CoV-2-associated. Depth was defined as the fraction of total T cells that were SARS-CoV-2-associated. Using the MIRA data, each spike-specific TCR was mapped to the spike region that the TCR reacts to and placed in a CD4 or CD8 class. Log10-transformed breadth and depth values were compared by one-way ANOVA with Sidak's multiple comparisons tests. TCRdb re-hosts the immuneACCESS table, in-frame sequences only. Its copies lack some clones; in the studies checked, an unresolved V gene accounts for under half of them, and the cause for the rest is not known. That table gives V, J and clone size, and the DNA gave D and trimming. This sample holds roughly 120,000 clones; around 90% were observed only once. The ten largest make up around 20% of the sample.

The germline V gene sets CDR1 to SGHRS and CDR2 to YFSETQ. V and J are truncated by 0 bases and 8 bases respectively, leaving an intervening sequence of 11 bases. CDR3 length: 13 amino acids, cysteine to phenylalanine. Kept here is only the CDR3 DNA, which spans 39 bases and is read in frame from base 1. The sample's time point label, in plain terms: baseline before first vaccination. Taken with the paper, the label for treatment or condition translates to: meningococcal conjugate vaccine given as trial control. Samples from vaccinated people were obtained from the UK trials COV001 and COV002, which included a single-blind randomized controlled phase 2/3 trial of AZD1222 (ChAdOx1 nCoV-19) in healthy adults. For TCRbeta chain sequencing, PBMC samples were collected from trial participants at day 0 and at day 28 after the second dose.

The receptor comes from an adult in good health. Specimen: peripheral blood, collected on day 0 of MenACWY control vaccination. This sequence uses TRBV5-1 and TRBJ1-2; the D gene is unclear. In nucleotide form, the sequence is TGCGCCAGCAGCTTGGTACGGTCGTCGGGCTACACCTTC. Its translation is CASSLVRSSGYTF.